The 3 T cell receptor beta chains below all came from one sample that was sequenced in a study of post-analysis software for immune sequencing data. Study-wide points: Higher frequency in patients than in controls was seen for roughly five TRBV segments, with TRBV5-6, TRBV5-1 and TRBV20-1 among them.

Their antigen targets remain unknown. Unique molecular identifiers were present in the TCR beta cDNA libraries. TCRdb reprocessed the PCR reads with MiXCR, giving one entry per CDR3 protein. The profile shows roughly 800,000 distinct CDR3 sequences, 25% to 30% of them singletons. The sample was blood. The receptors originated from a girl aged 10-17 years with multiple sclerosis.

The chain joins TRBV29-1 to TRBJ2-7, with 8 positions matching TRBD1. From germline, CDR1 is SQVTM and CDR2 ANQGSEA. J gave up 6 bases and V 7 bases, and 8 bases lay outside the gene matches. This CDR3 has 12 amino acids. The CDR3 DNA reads TGCAGCGGCGGGACAGGAGGGGTCGAGCAGTACTTC. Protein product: CSGGTGGVEQYF.

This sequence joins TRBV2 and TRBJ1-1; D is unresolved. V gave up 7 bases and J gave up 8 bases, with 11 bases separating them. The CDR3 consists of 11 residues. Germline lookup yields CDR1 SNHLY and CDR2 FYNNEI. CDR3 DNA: TGTGCCAGCAAACAAGCTATGGAAGCTTTCTTT. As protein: CASKQAMEAFF.

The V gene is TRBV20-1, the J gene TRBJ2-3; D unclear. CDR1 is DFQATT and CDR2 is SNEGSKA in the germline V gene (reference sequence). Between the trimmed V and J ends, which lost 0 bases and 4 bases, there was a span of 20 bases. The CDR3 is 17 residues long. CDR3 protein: CSARDQGSRSPSDTQYF. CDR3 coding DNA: TGCAGTGCTAGAGACCAAGGGTCACGGAGTCCGTCAGATACGCAGTATTTT.